The present T cell receptor beta chain was sequenced within a study of breast tumors, draining lymph nodes, adjacent tissues. This clonotype was counted many times. Antigen specificity is unknown. Points from the study as a whole: Data only fit, rather than demonstrated, lymph node origin of most tumor T cells. Tumor repertoires ranked between lymph nodes and nontumor tissue in diversity, with V and J gene preferences.

Axillary draining lymph nodes of breast cancer patients supplied the node samples. TCRdb re-called the multiplex PCR reads with MiXCR, one entry per CDR3 protein. Altogether 140,000 or so distinct CDR3 sequences are present, about 30% being singletons, with the ten largest covering approximately 2.2%. Trimming removed 10 bases from V and 4 bases from J, with 16 bases in between. Germline CDR1 and CDR2: SNHLY and FYNNEI. This CDR3 has 13 amino acids. The chain joins TRBV2 to TRBJ1-2; a weak D match, TRBD1 (5 bases). The sample taken for sequencing was axillary lymph node tissue. This receptor was obtained from a female donor with breast cancer. Some clones in this sample may be carry-over from other donors' samples. The CDR3: CATTLSGFYGYTF. The CDR3 nucleotides read TGTGCCACCACCCTATCAGGGTTCTATGGCTACACCTTC.